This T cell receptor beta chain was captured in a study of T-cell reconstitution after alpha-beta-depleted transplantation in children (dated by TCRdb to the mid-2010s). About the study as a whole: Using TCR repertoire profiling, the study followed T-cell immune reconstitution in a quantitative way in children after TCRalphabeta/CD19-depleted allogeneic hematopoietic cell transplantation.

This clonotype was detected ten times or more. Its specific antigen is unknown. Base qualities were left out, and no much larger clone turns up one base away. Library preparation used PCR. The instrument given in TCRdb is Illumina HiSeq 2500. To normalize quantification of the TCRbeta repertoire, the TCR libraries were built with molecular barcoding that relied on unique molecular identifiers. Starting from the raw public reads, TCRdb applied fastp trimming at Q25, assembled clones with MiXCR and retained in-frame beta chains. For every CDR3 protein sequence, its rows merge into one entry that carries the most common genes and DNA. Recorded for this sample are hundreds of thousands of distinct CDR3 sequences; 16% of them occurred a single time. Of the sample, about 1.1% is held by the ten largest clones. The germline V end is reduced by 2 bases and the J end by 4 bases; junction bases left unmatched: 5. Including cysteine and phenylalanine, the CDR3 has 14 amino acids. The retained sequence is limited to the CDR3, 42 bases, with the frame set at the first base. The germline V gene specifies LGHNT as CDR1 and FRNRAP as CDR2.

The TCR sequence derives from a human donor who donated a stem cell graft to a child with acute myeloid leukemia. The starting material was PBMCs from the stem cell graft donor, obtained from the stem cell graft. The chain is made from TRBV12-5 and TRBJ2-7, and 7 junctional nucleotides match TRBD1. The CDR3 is CASGLSTGNYEQYF. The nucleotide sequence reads TGTGCTAGTGGTTTGTCGACAGGGAATTACGAGCAGTACTTC.